This paragraph covers one TCR beta chain sequence. Its antigen is undetermined. The iRepertoire multiplex PCR system with TCR subtype-specific primers built both bulk and single-cell libraries. For each CDR3 protein, TCRdb gives one entry from its re-call of the multiplex PCR reads, without DNA. The sample includes approximately 20,000 distinct CDR3 sequences. The donors had carbamazepine-induced Stevens-Johnson syndrome or toxic epidermal necrolysis. The sample comes from a study of T cells in severe cutaneous drug reactions. CDR3 length equals 15 residues. CDR1 ENHRY and CDR2 SYGVKD come from the germline V gene. Findings of the study overall: Blister cells averaged about 33% and PBMC approximately 5% TRBV12-4 in carbamazepine-induced Stevens-Johnson syndrome or toxic epidermal necrolysis patients.

The source material was PBMCs. The rearrangement links TRBV10-3 to TRBJ1-3; absent DNA, TCRdb's TRBD1 call cannot be checked. The TCR comes from a human donor with toxic epidermal necrolysis, a severe cutaneous drug reaction. The CDR3 sequence is CAISEGAASGNTIYF.